Below, 22 T cell receptor beta chains from the same sample are listed, as sequenced in a study of tissue T cells after allogeneic stem cell transplantation. Time point reported: mouse harvest day 14 after allogeneic transplant. Tail vein injection delivered 10^7 T-cell-depleted bone marrow cells and 10^6 splenic CD5+ T cells. Some clones are missing from TCRdb's copy, which holds only in-frame ones; the method was immunoSEQ multiplex PCR. This table holds approximately 3,200 clones, over 40% found once. Sequencing was performed on gut tissue. The source of these receptors is a female BALB/c mouse given C57BL/6 T cells with graft-versus-host disease after an allogeneic hematopoietic cell transplant.

Concerning this clone itself: Genes and germline come from the mouse. From the germline J gene comes the end of the CDR3, since the read stops 1 residue before it. This sequence joins TRBV15 and TRBJ2-5; TRBD2 is a possible D gene (7 bases). In germline, CDR1 is SGHND, CDR2 FRSKSL. The ends were cut back, 3 bases at V and 3 bases at J, with 13 bases in the middle. The CDR3 runs to 15 residues. CDR3 bases read: TGTGCCAGCAGTTTCCGGGGGGCCCTACAAGACACCCAGTAC. It translates to CASSFRGALQDTQY. The whole CDR3 protein reads CASSFRGALQDTQYF.

With respect to this clone: The gene names given are mouse names. The part of the CDR3 DNA that was read is TGTGCAAGCAGCTTAGACTGGGGGGGCGGTCAAAACACCTTGTAC. It specifies CASSLDWGGGQNTLY. In full, the CDR3 is CASSLDWGGGQNTLYF. This chain uses TRBV16 with TRBJ2-4; 10 bases line up with TRBD2. The sequenced fragment ends 1 residue before the CDR3 boundary, so the rest is inferred from the germline J gene. The length of the CDR3 is 16 residues. Germline trimming cut 0 bases from V and 1 base from J; bases unmatched to any gene: 1. Germline V lookup: CDR1 SGHSA, CDR2 FRNQAP.

Of note for this clone: Gene names are mouse gene names. The DNA ends 1 residue before the CDR3 does, and the rest of the CDR3 is filled in from the germline J gene. The rearrangement links TRBV26 to TRBJ2-7; TRBD1 aligns across 8 bases. The V and J ends lost 6 bases and 0 bases, in that order; junction bases with no gene match: 4. Germline V CDR1 and CDR2: KGHPV, FQNQEV (reference sequence). The CDR3 consists of 14 residues. The CDR3 protein is CASSQQGDSYEQYF. The CDR3 bases that were read are TGTGCCAGCAGCCAACAGGGGGACTCCTATGAACAGTAC. Combining the CDR3 with reference TRBV26 and TRBJ2-7 gives the whole variable domain NSKVIQTPRYLVKGQGQKAKMRCIPEKGHPVVFWYQQNKNNEFKFLINFQNQEVLQQIDMTEKRFSAECPSNSPCSLEIQSSEAGDSALYLCASSQQGDSYEQYFGPGTRLTVL.

This clone has more than one count but fewer than ten. Here the gene names and germline are mouse. The read stops 1 residue short of the end of the CDR3; the missing end is completed from the germline J gene. The chain couples TRBV14 to TRBJ1-5; TRBD1 is a possible D gene (6 bases). The CDR3 spans 14 residues. Trimming left V 1 base short and J 4 bases short, with 9 bases between. Per the germline V gene, CDR1 is SGHDT and CDR2 is FRDEAV. This CDR3 reads CASSFPGTNQAPLF. The CDR3 bases that were read are TGTGCCAGCAGTTTCCCCGGGACAAACCAGGCTCCGCTT.

In regard to this clone: Genes and germline come from the mouse. The CDR3 end is not reached by the read, which stops 1 residue before it; the germline J gene fills it in. The chain joins TRBV16 to TRBJ2-3, with D tentatively TRBD2 (6 bases). The germline CDR1 and CDR2 sequences are SGHSA and FRNQAP. V lost 2 bases and J lost 1, with 10 bases in between. The CDR3 runs to 15 residues. CDR3 sequence: CASSLLLGGAETLYF. CDR3 DNA (partial): TGTGCAAGCAGCTTACTCTTGGGGGGTGCAGAAACGCTGTAT.

With respect to this clone: The genes are named according to mouse. The CDR3 goes on 1 residue after the read ends, and that part is filled in from the germline J gene. The V gene is TRBV15, the J gene TRBJ2-1; TRBD2 aligns across 8 bases. CDR1 is SGHND and CDR2 is FRSKSL in the germline V gene. This CDR3 spans 14 amino acids. V shed 4 bases and J 3 bases; nucleotides not matched to a gene: 2. The DNA read from the CDR3 is TGTGCCAGCAGTTCCTGGGGGGCCTATGCTGAGCAGTTC. Amino acid sequence: CASSSWGAYAEQF. The whole CDR3 protein is CASSSWGAYAEQFF.

This clone was detected a few times. Gene names and germline refer to mouse. The read ends 1 residue shy of where the CDR3 ends; the end is completed using the germline J gene. The rearrangement joins TRBV12-2 to TRBJ2-5; tentative D call: TRBD1 (5 bases). Trimming pared 7 bases from V and 4 bases from J, leaving 8 bases between. CDR1 and CDR2 from the germline V gene are SGHLS and HYDKME. The CDR3 has 11 residues. The sequenced part of the CDR3 DNA is TGTGCCAGGAAGACAGAAGACACCCAGTAC. This gives the protein CARKTEDTQY. The CDR3 as a whole reads CARKTEDTQYF. Filled out from reference TRBV12-2 and TRBJ2-5, the complete variable domain reads NSGVVQSPRYIIKGKGERSILKCIPISGHLSVAWYQQTQGQELKFFIQHYDKMERDKGNLPSRFSVQQFDDYHSEMNMSALELEDSAVYFCARKTEDTQYFGPGTRLLVL.

Relative to its sample, this clone is large (0.1 to 1%). Gene labels here are mouse ones. The read comes to an end 1 residue before the CDR3 does, leaving the germline J gene to fill in the end. This rearrangement joins TRBV16 to TRBJ1-1; the D is unclear. The CDR3 loop spans 11 amino acids. Germline V CDR1 and CDR2: SGHSA, FRNQAP. Trimming removed 8 bases at V and 1 base at J, with 5 bases between. The sequenced part of the CDR3 DNA is TGTGCAAGCGGCCCGAACACAGAAGTCTTC. Its protein is CASGPNTEVF. The full CDR3 sequence reads CASGPNTEVFF. The full variable domain, its missing parts supplied by reference TRBV16 and TRBJ1-1, is NAGVIQTPRHKVTGKGQEATLWCEPISGHSAVFWYRQTIVQGLEFLTYFRNQAPIDDSGMPKERFSAQMPNQSHSTLKIQSTQPQDSAVYLCASGPNTEVFFGKGTRLTVV.

This clone was observed a few times. The listed genes are named as in mouse. The CDR3 is cut off 1 residue early in the read; its end comes from the germline J gene. The chain is built from TRBV26 and TRBJ2-3; 10 bases fit TRBD2. V gave up 4 bases and J gave up 0 bases; unmatched junction bases: 4. The CDR3 length is 16 residues. Germline values: CDR1 KGHPV, CDR2 FQNQEV (reference sequence). CDR3 sequence: CASSPDWGSSAETLYF. The covered CDR3 bases are TGTGCCAGCAGTCCGGACTGGGGGTCTAGTGCAGAAACGCTGTAT. The entire variable domain, with the rest obtained from reference TRBV26 and TRBJ2-3, is as follows: NSKVIQTPRYLVKGQGQKAKMRCIPEKGHPVVFWYQQNKNNEFKFLINFQNQEVLQQIDMTEKRFSAECPSNSPCSLEIQSSEAGDSALYLCASSPDWGSSAETLYFGSGTRLTVL.

This clone was found a few times. The genes are named according to mouse. Read coverage stops 1 residue before the CDR3 terminus; the germline J gene supplies the remainder. The chain employs TRBV1 and TRBJ1-5; TRBD1 aligns across 10 bases. The J segment lost 0 bases and the V segment lost 4 bases, leaving 0 bases of the junction unmatched. The CDR3 is 15 amino acids. Germline V CDR1 and CDR2: NSQYPW, LRSPGD (reference sequence). The CDR3: CTCSGDRGNNQAPLF. The part of the CDR3 DNA that was read is TGCACCTGCAGTGGGGACAGGGGTAACAACCAGGCTCCGCTT.

By proportion, this clone is medium-sized. The gene names here belong to mouse. From the germline J gene comes the end of the CDR3, since the read stops 1 residue before it. The V and J genes are TRBV24 and TRBJ1-2; 7 bases map to TRBD1. V gave up 3 bases and J gave up 0 bases; unmatched junction bases: 1. Germline V gene lookup returns CDR1 KGHTA and CDR2 FRNEEI. The CDR3 contains 14 residues. CDR3 sequence: CASSLGTANSDYTF. The CDR3 DNA, read in part, is TGTGCCAGCAGTCTCGGGACAGCAAACTCCGACTACACC.

A note on this clone: The gene names given are mouse names. The sequenced fragment ends 1 residue before the CDR3 boundary, so the rest is inferred from the germline J gene. The rearrangement joins TRBV13-2 to TRBJ2-2, with 9 positions matching TRBD2. CDR3 length: 14 amino acids. After removal of 2 bases from V and 4 bases from J, the junction contained 0 bases not matched to a gene. Germline CDR1 is NNHNN and CDR2 is SYGAGS (reference sequence). The sequenced part of the CDR3 DNA is TGTGCCAGCGGTGACTGGGGGGGCACCGGGCAGCTCTAC. The encoded protein is CASGDWGGTGQLY. The whole CDR3 protein is CASGDWGGTGQLYF.

As regards this clone: Germline and genes here are mouse. The CDR3 goes on 1 residue after the read ends, and that part is filled in from the germline J gene. V usage is TRBV5 and J usage is TRBJ1-1; TRBD1 might be the D (5 bases). The V gene lost 2 bases and the J gene lost 5 bases, with 9 bases spanning the gap. The CDR3 contains 13 residues. Looked up from germline, CDR1 is LGHNA and CDR2 is YNLKQL (reference sequence). This CDR3 reads CASSQTGGTEVFF. CDR3 DNA (partial): TGTGCCAGCAGCCAAACAGGAGGGACAGAAGTCTTC.

This clone was detected only a few times. Gene names are mouse gene names. The read terminates 1 residue before the CDR3 end, so the remaining end is supplied by the germline J gene. This chain uses TRBV12-1 with TRBJ2-4, with 7 bases that match TRBD2. V was pared by 2 bases and J by 0 bases, with 4 bases of the junction left unmatched. The CDR3 is 15 residues long. Germline V gene data show CDR1 as SGHSN and CDR2 as HYEKVE. The CDR3 protein is CASSQDWTSQNTLYF. The sequenced part of the CDR3 DNA is TGTGCCAGCTCTCAGGACTGGACTAGTCAAAACACCTTGTAC.

Of note for this clone: These gene names are mouse names. Sequencing ends 1 residue short of the CDR3 end; the germline J gene provides the rest. The J gene is TRBJ1-2, the V gene TRBV26; TRBD1 matches 9 bases. The CDR3 covers 15 residues. The germline V gene encodes CDR1 KGHPV and CDR2 FQNQEV (reference sequence). V lost 0 bases and J lost 3; bases outside the gene matches: 2. CDR3 DNA (partial): TGTGCCAGCAGTCTGTCGGGGACAGGGCACTCCGACTACACC. As protein: CASSLSGTGHSDYT. The CDR3 in its entirety is CASSLSGTGHSDYTF.

Remarks on this clone: Gene names and germline match the mouse. The part of the CDR3 DNA that was read is TGTGCCAGCTCTCTCGACGCAGGGAATTCTGGAAATACGCTCTAT. Its protein is CASSLDAGNSGNTLY. The CDR3 in full is CASSLDAGNSGNTLYF. The V call is TRBV12-2, the J call TRBJ1-3, with D perhaps TRBD1 (5 bases). The CDR3 is cut off 1 residue early in the read; its end comes from the germline J gene. Trimming took off 0 bases at V and 0 bases at J, with 11 bases between the two ends. The CDR3 extends over 16 amino acids. Germline lookup yields CDR1 SGHLS and CDR2 HYDKME.

In regard to this clone: Gene names follow the mouse nomenclature. The read ends 1 residue early relative to the CDR3; the germline J gene fills the gap. The chain has TRBV3 and TRBJ2-7; TRBD2 matches 9 bases. The V and J ends lost 4 bases and 0 bases, in that order; junction bases with no gene match: 1. Germline CDR1 SNHLY, CDR2 FYNGKV (reference sequence). The CDR3 has 14 residues. CDR3 protein: CASSSTGGSYEQYF. Incomplete CDR3 DNA: TGTGCCAGCAGCTCGACTGGGGGCTCCTATGAACAGTAC.

On this clone: Gene names follow the mouse nomenclature. The read halts 1 residue ahead of the CDR3 end, with the missing end drawn from the germline J gene. The chain employs TRBV26 and TRBJ1-1; D is undetermined. The germline CDR1 and CDR2 sequences are KGHPV and FQNQEV (reference sequence). There are 10 residues in the CDR3. Trimming removed 3 bases from V and 4 bases from J, with 0 bases in between. The covered CDR3 bases are TGTGCCAGCAGTCTCACAGAAGTCTTC. It specifies CASSLTEVF. The CDR3 in its entirety is CASSLTEVFF. Full variable domain (outside the CDR3, taken from reference TRBV26 and TRBJ1-1): NSKVIQTPRYLVKGQGQKAKMRCIPEKGHPVVFWYQQNKNNEFKFLINFQNQEVLQQIDMTEKRFSAECPSNSPCSLEIQSSEAGDSALYLCASSLTEVFFGKGTRLTVV.

This clone was detected a few times. Mouse gene names and germline throughout. The CDR3 end is not reached by the read, which stops 1 residue before it; the germline J gene fills it in. The V and J genes are TRBV23 and TRBJ2-7; the DNA was not used to check the table's D call, TRBD1. Germline V lookup: CDR1 KGHTA, CDR2 FQNQQP. CDR3 length equals 13 residues. The CDR3 DNA, read in part, is TGCTCCAGCAGTCAAACAGGGATCTATGAACAGTAC. Residues: CSSSQTGIYEQY. The whole CDR3 protein reads CSSSQTGIYEQYF.

Sample share makes this clone medium-sized. Gene names refer to mouse genes. The CDR3 extends 1 residue past the end of the read, so its final part is completed from the germline J gene. This sequence joins TRBV12-2 and TRBJ1-3; 12 bases fit TRBD1. This CDR3 region has 16 residues. J lost 1 base, V lost 3 bases, and 3 bases had no gene match. Germline lookup yields CDR1 SGHLS and CDR2 HYDKME. CDR3 loop: CASSIGTGGSGNTLYF. The part of the CDR3 DNA that was read is TGTGCCAGCTCTATAGGGACAGGGGGCTCTGGAAATACGCTCTAT.

As to this clone: This may stem from a read error, because a much larger clone lies one nucleotide away. Germline and genes: mouse. The read terminates 1 residue before the CDR3 end, so the remaining end is supplied by the germline J gene. This chain uses TRBV15 with TRBJ2-2; D might be TRBD1 (5 bases). The CDR3 consists of 14 residues. V was trimmed by 5 bases and J by 1 base, leaving 8 bases between them. From germline, CDR1 is SGHND and CDR2 FRSKSL. The sequenced part of the CDR3 DNA is TGTGCCAGCAGTCCAGACAGAAACACCGGGCAGCTCTAC. Translated, it gives CASSPDRNTGQLY. The full CDR3 sequence reads CASSPDRNTGQLYF.

On this clone itself: Germline and genes here are mouse. From the germline J gene comes the end of the CDR3, since the read stops 1 residue before it. The chain uses TRBV26 and TRBJ1-1; D perhaps matches TRBD1 (5 bases). V lost 2 bases and J 3 bases, leaving 10 bases between the germline ends. CDR1 is KGHPV and CDR2 is FQNQEV in the germline V gene (reference sequence). The CDR3 has 14 amino acids. CDR3 bases read: TGTGCCAGCAGTCTGGGGCAGGGAGACACAGAAGTCTTC. Translating gives CASSLGQGDTEVF. The full CDR3 sequence reads CASSLGQGDTEVFF. The full variable domain, its missing parts supplied by reference TRBV26 and TRBJ1-1, is NSKVIQTPRYLVKGQGQKAKMRCIPEKGHPVVFWYQQNKNNEFKFLINFQNQEVLQQIDMTEKRFSAECPSNSPCSLEIQSSEAGDSALYLCASSLGQGDTEVFFGKGTRLTVV.